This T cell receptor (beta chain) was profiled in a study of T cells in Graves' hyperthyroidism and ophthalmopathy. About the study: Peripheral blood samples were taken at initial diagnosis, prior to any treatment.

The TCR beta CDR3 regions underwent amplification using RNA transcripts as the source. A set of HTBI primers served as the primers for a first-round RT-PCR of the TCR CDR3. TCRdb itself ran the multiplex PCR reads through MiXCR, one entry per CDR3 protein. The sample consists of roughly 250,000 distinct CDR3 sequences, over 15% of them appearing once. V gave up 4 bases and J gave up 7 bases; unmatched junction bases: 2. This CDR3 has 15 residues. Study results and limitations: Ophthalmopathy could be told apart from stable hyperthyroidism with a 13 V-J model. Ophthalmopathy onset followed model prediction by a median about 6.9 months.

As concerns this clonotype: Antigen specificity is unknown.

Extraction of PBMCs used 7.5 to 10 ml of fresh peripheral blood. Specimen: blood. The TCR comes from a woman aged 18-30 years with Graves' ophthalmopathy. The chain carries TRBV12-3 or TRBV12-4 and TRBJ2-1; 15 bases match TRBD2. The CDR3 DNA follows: TGTGCCAGCAGTTCGGGACTAGCGGGAGGAAATGAGCAGTTCTTC. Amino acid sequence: CASSSGLAGGNEQFF.